One sample yielded the 15 T cell receptor beta chains listed below, sequenced in a study of cytomegalovirus exposure and HLA in healthy donors (dated by TCRdb to about 2017). Library prep was done by the immunoSEQ multiplex PCR assay. For the multiplex PCR, a mixture combining 60 forward primers for TCR Vbeta segments and 13 reverse primers for TCR Jbeta segments was used. TCRdb took this table from immuneACCESS and kept in-frame rearrangements with V and J called. Such tables lack part of the clones; where checked against another copy, unresolved V genes explain under half of the gap, and the rest is unexplained. Present in this sample are 250,000 to 350,000 clones, roughly 85% of which were seen just once. The top ten hold around 3.7% of the sample. The sample was PBMCs. The receptors were gathered from a man between 35 and 55 years old in good health and CMV-seropositive.

Turning to this clone: Sequence at one end of the junction differs from germline and may be a read error. The chain employs TRBV29-1 and TRBJ2-5; D is possibly TRBD1 (6 bases). The DNA end lines up better with TRBJ2-7; the J call may be wrong. This CDR3 is built from 11 residues. CDR1 and CDR2 (germline): SQVTM, ANQGSEA. CDR3 sequence: CSVEGGYEQYF. The CDR3 nucleotides are TGCAGCGTCGAAGGGGGCTACGAGCAGTACTTC.

The chain employs TRBV18 and TRBJ2-7; D may be TRBD1 (5 bases). Germline-derived CDR1 and CDR2 are KGHSH and LQKENI. V was cut by 3 bases and J by 7 bases, with 16 bases left in between. CDR3 length equals 14 residues. The CDR3 DNA follows: TGTGCCAGCTCACCGGGGCAGGGTATACCTGAGCAGTACTTC. It is translated as CASSPGQGIPEQYF.

The chain is built from TRBV6-5 and TRBJ2-1; TRBD2 agrees at 7 bases. Per the germline V gene, CDR1 is MNHEY and CDR2 is SVGAGI. The CDR3 covers 15 residues. Losses at the gene ends were 8 bases for V and 0 bases for J; bases not matched to a gene: 7. The CDR3 nucleotides read TGTGCCAGCGCCCTGGGGGGGAGCTCCTACAATGAGCAGTTCTTC. Protein: CASALGGSSYNEQFF.

The rearrangement uses TRBV16 and TRBJ2-7; TRBD1 aligns across 9 bases. Germline lookup yields CDR1 KGHSY and CDR2 FQNENV. The CDR3 contains 13 residues. The trim removed 2 bases at V and 7 bases at J, leaving 3 bases unmatched. The chain's CDR3 is CASSQTGGREQYF. The CDR3 DNA follows: TGTGCCAGCAGCCAAACAGGGGGCAGAGAGCAGTACTTC.

This sequence joins TRBV6-5 and TRBJ2-2, with TRBD1 as a possible D gene (5 bases). Germline CDR1 reads MNHEY; CDR2 reads SVGAGI. CDR3 size: 15 residues. The V end was cut by 7 bases, the J end by 4 bases, with 16 bases between. The CDR3 sequence is CASNPQGLSTGELFF. For the CDR3, the DNA is TGTGCCAGCAACCCCCAGGGCTTATCCACCGGGGAGCTGTTTTTT.

The rearrangement links TRBV2 to TRBJ2-1; TRBD2 is a possible D gene (5 bases). V lost 5 bases, J lost 6 bases, and 8 bases lay in between. The CDR3 contains 12 residues. The germline V gene has CDR1 SNHLY and CDR2 FYNNEI. This CDR3 reads CASSRESNEQFF. In nucleotides, the CDR3 is TGTGCCAGCAGTAGGGAGTCCAATGAGCAGTTCTTC.

The chain employs TRBV5-1 and TRBJ2-1, with TRBD2 matching 12 bases. V trimming: 4 bases; J trimming: 0 bases; junction bases outside the gene matches: 2. The CDR3 consists of 16 residues. Per germline, CDR1 SGHRS and CDR2 YFSETQ. The chain's CDR3 is CASSPGLAGSYNEQFF. The CDR3 DNA reads TGCGCCAGCAGCCCGGGACTAGCGGGCTCCTACAATGAGCAGTTCTTC.

This chain connects TRBV28 to TRBJ2-7; TRBD2 agrees at 7 bases. Unmatched junction bases numbered 3, after V lost 1 base and J lost 0 bases. Germline V lookup: CDR1 MDHEN, CDR2 SYDVKM. The CDR3 covers 15 residues. The CDR3 spells CASSLSAGDSYEQYF. CDR3 sequence (DNA): TGTGCCAGCAGTTTATCCGCGGGAGACTCCTACGAGCAGTACTTC.

The CDR3 DNA reads as TGCGCCAGCAGCTTCTCACAGGGGAACTATGGCTACACCTTC. Protein sequence: CASSFSQGNYGYTF. The genes are TRBV5-1 and TRBJ1-2; 7 bases are a match to TRBD1. The germline V gene encodes CDR1 SGHRS and CDR2 YFSETQ. The length of the CDR3 is 14 residues. The junction had 3 bases not matched to a gene; V was cut back by 2 bases and J by 2 bases.

The chain uses TRBV21-1 and TRBJ2-2; the table names TRBD2, a call not compared with the DNA. TRBV21-1 is a pseudogene segment. The CDR3 covers 13 residues. The CDR3 DNA reads as TGTGCCACCAGGACGGGGGGGAGCGGGGAGCTGTTTTTT. It translates to CATRTGGSGELFF.

The V and J genes are TRBV9 and TRBJ1-3, with 8 bases lining up with TRBD1. With V trimmed by 5 bases and J by 7 bases, 11 bases remained unmatched. The CDR3 runs 15 residues. Germline loops: CDR1 SGDLS, CDR2 YYNGEE. DNA for the CDR3: TGTGCCAGCAGACCATCCGGGACAGGAGCCAACACCATATATTTT. Translation gives CASRPSGTGANTIYF.

The rearrangement uses TRBV27 and TRBJ2-5; D is uncertain. Trimming shortened V by 3 bases and J by 1 base, and 6 bases separated the two germline ends. The CDR3 extends over 13 amino acids. Germline V CDR1 and CDR2: MNHEY, SMNVEV (reference sequence). The DNA of the CDR3 is TGTGCCAGCAGTTTCACTTTCCAAGAGACCCAGTACTTC. Translated: CASSFTFQETQYF.

The V and J genes are TRBV10-3 and TRBJ2-3; 7 bases match TRBD2. The CDR3 is 14 amino acids. V lost 10 bases, J lost 4 bases, and 11 bases stayed unmatched. Germline assignment: CDR1 ENHRY and CDR2 SYGVKD. In DNA, the CDR3 is TGTGCCAGCAGAAGGACTAGTCCCCCAGATACGCAGTATTTT. Its translation is CASRRTSPPDTQYF.

The V call is TRBV4-2, the J call TRBJ1-1; D is ambiguous. The CDR3 is 14 amino acids. Germline loops: CDR1 LGHNA, CDR2 YNFKEQ. Trimming removed 0 bases at V and 6 bases at J, with 11 bases between. Here the CDR3 reads CASSQDGGSPEAFF. Here the CDR3 DNA reads TGTGCCAGCAGCCAAGATGGTGGGAGCCCTGAAGCTTTCTTT.

This rearrangement joins TRBV29-1 to TRBJ1-1; D gene unclear. The germline gives CDR1 SQVTM, CDR2 ANQGSEA. CDR3 size: 10 residues. V lost 4 bases, J lost 5 bases, and 5 bases lay in between. CDR3 coding DNA: TGCAGCGTTGCGGGGACTGAAGCTTTCTTT. The encoded protein is CSVAGTEAFF.